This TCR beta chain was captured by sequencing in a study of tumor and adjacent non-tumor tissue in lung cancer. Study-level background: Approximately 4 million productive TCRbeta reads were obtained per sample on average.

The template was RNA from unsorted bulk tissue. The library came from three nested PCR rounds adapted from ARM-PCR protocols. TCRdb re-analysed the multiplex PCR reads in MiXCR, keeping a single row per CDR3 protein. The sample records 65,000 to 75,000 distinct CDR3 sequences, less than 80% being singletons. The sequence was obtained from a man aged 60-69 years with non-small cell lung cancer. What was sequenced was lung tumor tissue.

This CDR3 reads CAWSPLSRRSSYEQYF. The CDR3 bases are TGTGCCTGGAGTCCCCTGAGTAGGCGGAGCTCCTACGAGCAGTACTTC. The chain carries TRBV30 and TRBJ2-7; D unresolved. The CDR3 is 16 residues long. Germline V gives CDR1 GTSNPN, CDR2 SVGIG (reference sequence). V was clipped by 2 bases and J by 0 bases, with 17 bases between them. The full variable domain, with the rest looked up from reference TRBV30 and TRBJ2-7, is SQTIHQWPATLVQPVGSPLSLECTVEGTSNPNLYWYRQAAGRGLQLLFYSVGIGQISSEVPQNLSASRPQDRQFILSSKKLLLSDSGFYLCAWSPLSRRSSYEQYFGPGTRLTVT.